The table lists the clone carrying this T cell receptor (beta chain) with a few counts. The antigen remains unidentified. The library protocol tagged individual cDNA molecules with unique molecular identifiers. MiXCR, applied by TCRdb to the 5' RACE reads, yields one record per CDR3 protein. The sample holds fewer than 120,000 distinct CDR3 sequences, around an eighth seen once. The data originate from a study of early T cells in non-severe SARS-CoV-2 infection. Overall study context: Chains stayed unpaired after sequencing of bulk RNA from unsorted whole blood.

Germline assignment: CDR1 KGHSH and CDR2 LQKENI. This CDR3 contains 13 residues. Trimming cost V 2 bases and J 7 bases, with 9 bases left between them. Findings and caveats of the study: Anti-spike CD8 responses were favored in VDJdb matching, and private and CD4 specificities were missed.

The specimen comprised whole blood, sampled at baseline. The origin of this receptor is an adult who was a healthcare worker with PCR-confirmed SARS-CoV-2 infection or an uninfected control (not recorded which). The chain employs TRBV18 and TRBJ2-1; D ambiguous. In DNA, the CDR3 is TGTGCCAGCTCACCATGTAAGGAGAATGAGCAGTTCTTC. Translated, it gives CASSPCKENEQFF.